Here is one TCR beta chain with its context. Antigen: not known. Data came from immunoSEQ multiplex PCR; TCRdb stores just in-frame clones and leaves some out. Among tens of thousands of clones listed, about four fifths were seen once. Trimming stripped 3 bases from V and 6 bases from J, with 16 bases between. The germline V gene has CDR1 SGDLS and CDR2 YYNGEE. There are 14 residues in the CDR3. Magnetic beads with positive selection isolated CD4+ and CD8+ fractions, whose purity was verified by flow cytometry. These data originate in a study of somatic mutations in cytotoxic T cells in rheumatoid arthritis. Study summary: At nearly 100% purity, some V beta antibody-stained T-cell populations were flow-sorted, and these included V beta1+ cells that were sequenced for TCRB. Study-wide findings and caveats: Neither rheumatoid arthritis patients nor age-matched healthy controls had significantly different CD8+ T-cell clonality from the other group.

The receptor was isolated from a man in his forties in good health. The material sequenced was CD8+ T cells sorted from blood. The chain recombines TRBV9 with TRBJ2-7; possibly TRBD1 for D (6 bases). The CDR3 DNA is TGTGCCAGCAGCGCAGAGGACAGTTCCACCGAGCAGTACTTC. It encodes CASSAEDSSTEQYF.